A single sample gave rise to the 19 T cell receptor beta chains below, sequenced in a study of regulatory T cells in long-lasting Graves disease. Arm-PCR of CDR3 regions with iRepertoire HTBI primers generated TCR beta libraries. A single record per CDR3 protein comes from TCRdb applying MiXCR to the multiplex PCR reads. The profile shows about 470,000 distinct CDR3 sequences, around 15% of them singletons. Noted time point: newly diagnosed GD, antithyroid drugs for less than 3 months. After RNA was extracted from PBMCs, the TCR library was made from it. These data were also filed under a second study, of T cells in Graves' hyperthyroidism and ophthalmopathy.

The material sequenced was peripheral blood mononuclear cells (PBMCs), taken at new diagnosis, from a patient treated with antithyroid drugs. These receptor sequences come from a man between 35 and 55 years old with Graves disease.

The chain recombines TRBV20-1 with TRBJ2-7, with D perhaps TRBD1 (6 bases). Trimming took off 5 bases at V and 0 bases at J, with 17 bases between the two ends. In germline, CDR1 is DFQATT, CDR2 SNEGSKA (reference sequence). This CDR3 comprises 15 residues. The CDR3 nucleotides are TGCAGTGCTCCCAGGGGCGCATTCCCCTCCTACGAGCAGTACTTC. Encoded protein: CSAPRGAFPSYEQYF.

J is TRBJ1-2 and V is TRBV9; 8 nucleotides align to TRBD1. Trimming cost V 3 bases and J 6 bases; bases outside gene matches: 10. CDR3 length equals 15 residues. The V gene's germline CDR1 is SGDLS and CDR2 YYNGEE. CDR3 DNA: TGTGCCAGCAGCGCCTACTGGACAGGGACAAATGGCTACACCTTC. Its translation is CASSAYWTGTNGYTF.

As concerns this clonotype: A read error is possible here, since a much larger clone lies one base away. The rearrangement joins TRBV10-3 to TRBJ2-1; 10 bases match TRBD1. Trimming took 1 base from V and 10 from J; bases not matched to a gene: 10. The CDR3 loop spans 16 amino acids. Germline V lookup: CDR1 ENHRY, CDR2 SYGVKD. CDR3 region: CAISELGGQGLREQFF. The CDR3 nucleotides are TGTGCCATCAGTGAGTTAGGGGGACAGGGGTTAAGAGAGCAGTTCTTC.

This clonotype was recorded many times. The J gene is TRBJ2-5, the V gene TRBV28, with D possibly TRBD1 on 5 matching bases. V dropped 3 bases and J dropped 0 bases, with 11 bases sitting between them. Germline CDR1 reads MDHEN; CDR2 reads SYDVKM. The CDR3 covers 15 residues. The DNA for the CDR3 is TGTGCCAGCAGTTTTGGCCAGGGAAACCAAGAGACCCAGTACTTC. It specifies CASSFGQGNQETQYF.

This clonotype was counted ten times or more. V gene TRBV6-2 or TRBV6-3 combines with J gene TRBJ2-3; TRBD2 matches at 10 bases. V shed 5 bases and J 2 bases; nucleotides not matched to a gene: 7. This CDR3 region has 16 residues. The germline gives CDR1 MNHEY, CDR2 SVGEGT. CDR3 nucleotides: TGTGCCAGCAGTCTACGGGGGACTAGCGCCACAGATACGCAGTATTTT. It codes for CASSLRGTSATDTQYF.

This clonotype appeared many times. This chain uses TRBV28 with TRBJ1-5, with D unresolved. V was shortened by 8 bases and J by 2 bases, with 16 bases between the two germline ends. CDR3 length: 15 residues. Germline values: CDR1 MDHEN, CDR2 SYDVKM. In DNA, the CDR3 is TGTGCCAGCCGGTTCGGGGTACTTGGCAATCAGCCCCAGCATTTT. Encoded protein: CASRFGVLGNQPQHF.

At least ten counts were recorded for this clonotype. V and J are TRBV28 and TRBJ2-1; 14 positions agree with TRBD2. The germline CDR1 and CDR2 sequences are MDHEN and SYDVKM. This CDR3 contains 12 residues. Trimming removed 7 bases from V and 13 bases from J; junction bases left unmatched: 3. DNA for the CDR3: TGTGCCAGCACTGGGACTAGCGGGAGACAGTTCTTC. Encoded protein: CASTGTSGRQFF.

This clonotype showed up many times. This chain joins TRBV29-1 and TRBJ1-2, with D perhaps TRBD1 (6 bases). Germline CDR1 SQVTM, CDR2 ANQGSEA. This CDR3 spans 11 amino acids. Trimming removed 3 bases at V and 6 bases at J, with 8 bases between. This CDR3 reads CSVDEGDGYTF. In nucleotides, the CDR3 is TGCAGCGTTGATGAGGGGGATGGCTACACCTTC.

At least ten counts were recorded for this clonotype. This chain links TRBV20-1 with TRBJ1-5, with D perhaps matching TRBD1 (6 bases). Trimming shortened V by 5 bases and J by 0 bases, and 17 bases separated the two germline ends. Germline V lookup: CDR1 DFQATT, CDR2 SNEGSKA (reference sequence). The CDR3 is 16 amino acids. CDR3 in amino acids: CSARRGGLNSNQPQHF. The CDR3 coding sequence is TGCAGTGCTCGCAGGGGCGGCCTTAATAGCAATCAGCCCCAGCATTTT.

This clonotype was seen many times. The chain employs TRBV20-1 and TRBJ2-1; TRBD2 matches 8 bases. The CDR3 has 13 amino acids. V was clipped by 5 bases and J by 8 bases; unmatched bases: 8. CDR1 DFQATT and CDR2 SNEGSKA come from the germline V gene (reference sequence). CDR3 DNA: TGCAGTGCTTACGGGACTAGAGGCGATGAGCAGTTCTTC. Its protein is CSAYGTRGDEQFF.

The V and J genes are TRBV14 and TRBJ2-7; TRBD1 matches 9 bases. The V gene's germline CDR1 is SGHDN and CDR2 FVKESK. The CDR3 runs 15 residues. With 4 bases clipped from V and 5 bases from J, the junction kept 9 bases outside the gene matches. The CDR3 DNA reads as TGTGCCAGCAGCCCTCCGGGGACAGGGTTCCACGAGCAGTACTTC. Encoded protein: CASSPPGTGFHEQYF. The variable domain in full, completed from reference TRBV14 and TRBJ2-7, reads EAGVTQFPSHSVIEKGQTVTLRCDPISGHDNLYWYRRVMGKEIKFLLHFVKESKQDESGMPNNRFLAERTGGTYSTLKVQPAELEDSGVYFCASSPPGTGFHEQYFGPGTRLTVT.

In this sample, this clonotype turned up many times. J is TRBJ2-3 and V is TRBV20-1; TRBD1 agrees at 9 bases. Germline V gene sequence: CDR1 DFQATT, CDR2 SNEGSKA (reference sequence). After removal of 4 bases from V and 6 bases from J, the junction contained 8 bases not matched to a gene. CDR3 length equals 14 residues. In DNA, the CDR3 is TGCAGTGCTACCCCGGGACAGGGTTCCGATACGCAGTATTTT. This gives the protein CSATPGQGSDTQYF.

This clonotype occurred many times. The rearrangement joins TRBV12-5 to TRBJ1-6; D ambiguous. V shed 4 bases and J shed 10 bases, with 11 bases lying between them. CDR1 and CDR2 from the germline V gene are LGHNT and FRNRAP. The CDR3 extends over 13 amino acids. The CDR3 sequence: CASGSLDPSPLHF. CDR3 DNA sequence: TGTGCTAGTGGTTCCTTGGACCCCTCACCCCTCCACTTT.

This clonotype occurred many times. V usage is TRBV27 and J usage is TRBJ2-1, with D perhaps assigned TRBD1 or TRBD2 (6 bases each). The CDR3 contains 13 residues. V gave up 4 bases and J gave up 12 bases, with 16 bases separating them. The germline V gene encodes CDR1 MNHEY and CDR2 SMNVEV (reference sequence). The CDR3 reads CASSSGAVQRQFF. For the CDR3, the DNA is TGTGCCAGCAGTTCGGGGGCCGTTCAACGGCAGTTCTTC.

The chain couples TRBV30 to TRBJ2-2; D may match TRBD1 or TRBD2 (5 bases each). V lost 2 bases, J lost 0 bases, and 10 bases lay in between. The germline V gene encodes CDR1 GTSNPN and CDR2 SVGIG (reference sequence). The CDR3 runs 15 residues. This CDR3 is CAWSPMGANTGELFF. The CDR3 nucleotides read TGTGCCTGGAGTCCTATGGGGGCGAACACCGGGGAGCTGTTTTTT.

The sample holds many counts of this clonotype. The chain uses TRBV18 and TRBJ1-6, with D uncertain. The CDR3 loop spans 13 amino acids. V gave up 0 bases and J gave up 5 bases, with 2 bases separating them. Germline CDR1 and CDR2: KGHSH and LQKENI. The CDR3 reads CASSPPHNSPLHF. CDR3 coding DNA: TGTGCCAGCTCACCACCCCATAATTCACCCCTCCACTTT.

This clonotype was counted ten times or more. The chain joins TRBV5-1 to TRBJ1-2; TRBD1 might be the D (5 bases). This CDR3 comprises 14 residues. V was cut by 4 bases and J by 7 bases, with 17 bases left in between. The germline CDR1 and CDR2 sequences are SGHRS and YFSETQ. The CDR3 DNA sequence: TGCGCCAGCAGCCACGGGACTCCAGAACGTGGCTACACCTTC. Translated: CASSHGTPERGYTF.

This clonotype was detected a few times. This sequence may be a read error, since a much larger clone differs from it by one base. V and J are TRBV7-2 and TRBJ2-1; 12 nucleotides align to TRBD2. CDR3 length: 16 residues. CDR1 is SGHTA and CDR2 is FQGNSA in the germline V gene. In DNA, the CDR3 is TGTGCCAGCAGCGAGAGGTCTAGCGGGAGGGCCAGTGAGCAGCTCTTC. Translation: CASSERSSGRASEQLF.

This chain joins TRBV7-9 and TRBJ2-5; 11 bases align to TRBD1. V was pared by 5 bases and J by 4 bases, with 6 bases of the junction left unmatched. Germline CDR1 reads SEHNR; CDR2 reads FQNEAQ (reference sequence). The CDR3 is 15 amino acids. Here the CDR3 DNA reads TGTGCCAGCAGCCCGGGACAGGGGGTGAGAGAGACCCAGTACTTC. Its protein product is CASSPGQGVRETQYF.